This T cell receptor beta chain is from a study of technical replicates of blood from several donors (dated by TCRdb to about 2017). This clone is a singleton in its sample. Its binding antigen is unknown. Base qualities are not at hand, and no much larger clone is one base apart. CDR1 SGHAT and CDR2 FQNNGV are derived from the germline V gene. Relative to germline, V is 0 bases shorter and J is 0 bases shorter, with 9 bases between their ends. Counted from cysteine to phenylalanine, this CDR3 has 16 amino acids. The read is trimmed to its CDR3 DNA, 48 bases read in frame from base 1. The library was generated by the immunoSEQ multiplex PCR assay. Entries here come from immuneACCESS through TCRdb and include only in-frame sequences with V and J called. Some clones fail to appear in such tables; in the studies checked, an unresolved V gene covers under half of the shortfall, and the cause of the remainder is unknown. This sample comprises about 56,000 clones, just over 90% of them detected only once. The ten biggest clones cover roughly 4.2% of the sample.

The TCR sequence derives from a human donor in good health. Some clones in this sample may be carry-over from other donors' samples. This chain is built from TRBV11-2 and TRBJ2-1; the D gene is possibly TRBD2, with 6 bases matching. The sequencing sample was made of PBMCs. The CDR3 reads CASSLDGGGSYNEQFF. The DNA reads as follows: TGTGCCAGCAGCTTAGATGGGGGAGGCTCCTACAATGAGCAGTTCTTC.